A single sample gave rise to the 26 T cell receptor beta chains below, sequenced in a study of T cell repertoires in cytomegalovirus infection. Via MiXCR, TCRdb re-called the reads, giving one row per CDR3 protein. The table lists hundreds of thousands of distinct CDR3 sequences, about 24% of them singletons. The sequenced material came from CD8+ T cells from PBMCs. The receptor source for this set is a human donor in good health (CMV status not recorded). Some clones in this sample may be carry-over from other donors' samples.

V and J are TRBV14 and TRBJ2-7; D remains unclear. With 1 base removed from V and 0 bases from J, the gap between germline ends came to 10 bases. Germline assignment: CDR1 SGHDN and CDR2 FVKESK. The CDR3 is 15 residues long. The CDR3 region is CASSQGPESSYEQYV. The CDR3 bases are TGTGCCAGCAGCCAAGGGCCGGAGAGCTCCTACGAGCAGTACGTC.

In this sample, this clonotype turned up a few times. The chain uses TRBV10-1 and TRBJ2-2, with a tentative D call TRBD1 (5 bases). Germline-derived CDR1 and CDR2 are WNHNN and SYGVQD (reference sequence). This CDR3 spans 15 amino acids. The V and J ends lost 5 bases and 4 bases respectively, with 14 bases between them. CDR3 DNA: TGCGCCAGCAGTCCCGACAGAGGAGCCACCGGGGAGCTGTTTTTT. Its protein product is CASSPDRGATGELFF.

V and J are TRBV10-3 and TRBJ2-3; TRBD2 aligns across 7 bases. CDR3 length equals 17 residues. The V gene's germline CDR1 is ENHRY and CDR2 SYGVKD. Trimming took 5 bases from V and 1 from J; bases not matched to a gene: 12. The chain's CDR3 is CAISYSGAPPGTDTQYF. DNA for the CDR3: TGTGCCATCAGTTACAGCGGGGCCCCACCCGGCACAGATACGCAGTATTTT.

V and J are TRBV7-9 and TRBJ1-2, with D uncertain. Germline V gene lookup returns CDR1 SEHNR and CDR2 FQNEAQ (reference sequence). This CDR3 has 14 residues. Trimming shortened V by 5 bases and J by 9 bases, and 19 bases separated the two germline ends. The CDR3 region has the DNA TGTGCCAGCAGCCTCCCCACGGCGACTTACAGCTACACCTTC. Translating gives CASSLPTATYSYTF. The whole variable domain, remainder taken from reference TRBV7-9 and TRBJ1-2, is DTGVSQNPRHKITKRGQNVTFRCDPISEHNRLYWYRQTLGQGPEFLTYFQNEAQLEKSRLLSDRFSAERPKGSFSTLEIQRTEQGDSAMYLCASSLPTATYSYTFGSGTRLTVV.

As regards this clonotype: At one end, the junction sequence differs from germline, possibly due to a read error. In DNA form, the CDR3 reads TGTGCCAACAGCCCCGGGTCTTGGGGGAACACTGAAGCTTTCTTT. Translation gives CANSPGSWGNTEAFF. The J gene is TRBJ1-1, the V gene TRBV7-6; D is unclear. The germline V gene has CDR1 SGHVS and CDR2 FNYEAQ. This CDR3 has 15 residues.

In this sample, this clonotype turned up a few times. The J gene is TRBJ2-3, the V gene TRBV5-5; D gene uncertain. Looked up from germline, CDR1 is SGHKS and CDR2 is YYEKEE (reference sequence). This CDR3 region has 13 residues. Trimming took 4 bases from V and 5 from J, leaving 11 bases between them. The CDR3 loop is CASSPDPLDTQYF. Here the CDR3 DNA reads TGTGCCAGCAGCCCCGACCCCTTAGATACGCAGTATTTT.

Worth noting for this clonotype: A much larger clonotype is one base distant, so this may be a read error. The chain recombines TRBV6-1 with TRBJ1-2; 10 nucleotides match TRBD1. The CDR3 has 13 residues. In germline, CDR1 is MNHNS, CDR2 SASEGT. V trimming: 4 bases; J trimming: 6 bases; junction bases outside the gene matches: 2. The CDR3 sequence: CASSGTGGDGYTF. The CDR3 DNA follows: TGTGCCAGCAGTGGGACAGGGGGGGATGGCTACACCTTC.

This clonotype has a handful of counts. The V and J genes are TRBV7-9 and TRBJ1-1; TRBD1 matches 7 bases. V was pared by 0 bases and J by 12 bases, with 4 bases of the junction left unmatched. CDR1 and CDR2 from the germline V gene are SEHNR and FQNEAQ (reference sequence). This CDR3 spans 12 amino acids. CDR3 sequence (DNA): TGTGCCAGCAGCTTAGCACAGGGGAGACCTTTCTTT. This translates into CASSLAQGRPFF.

As for this clonotype: This may be a read error: a much more frequent sequence differs by one nucleotide. The V call is TRBV27, the J call TRBJ2-2; weak D call: TRBD1 (5 bases). This CDR3 region has 16 residues. V shed 3 bases and J shed 7 bases, with 18 bases lying between them. Germline assignment: CDR1 MNHEY and CDR2 SMNVEV (reference sequence). The CDR3 protein is CASSFLSSGSHGELFF. The CDR3 DNA is TGTGCCAGCAGTTTTCTTTCTTCAGGGTCGCACGGGGAGCTGTTTTTT.

V gene TRBV7-2 combines with J gene TRBJ2-1; 9 nucleotides align to TRBD2. Looked up from germline, CDR1 is SGHTA and CDR2 is FQGNSA. The V segment lost 1 base and the J segment 7 bases; nucleotides outside the gene matches: 5. The CDR3 extends over 15 amino acids. The CDR3 is CASSLVAGEWNEQFF. DNA for the CDR3: TGTGCCAGCAGCTTAGTAGCGGGGGAATGGAATGAGCAGTTCTTC.

This clonotype was seen a few times. DNA of the CDR3: TGTGCCAGCAGCCCAGGGGACGGCTCTGGAAACACCATATATTTT. The encoded protein is CASSPGDGSGNTIYF. The genes are TRBV7-9 and TRBJ1-3, with D perhaps TRBD1 (6 bases). CDR3 length equals 15 residues. The germline V and J ends were trimmed by 5 bases and 0 bases, with 11 bases remaining between them. From germline, CDR1 is SEHNR and CDR2 FQNEAQ (reference sequence).

This chain joins TRBV2 and TRBJ1-6; the D is unclear. Trimming cost V 3 bases and J 9 bases, with 9 bases left between them. The CDR3 consists of 13 residues. The germline V gene has CDR1 SNHLY and CDR2 FYNNEI. The CDR3 sequence: CASSDRFRSPLHF. The CDR3 DNA sequence: TGTGCCAGCAGTGACCGGTTTCGTTCACCCCTCCACTTT.

This clonotype was detected a few times. The chain uses TRBV24-1 and TRBJ1-1; D uncertain. The V and J ends lost 8 bases and 3 bases respectively, with 12 bases between them. Germline V CDR1 and CDR2: KGHDR, SFDVKD. The CDR3 sequence is 13 residues long. The CDR3 is CATKAGWHTEAFF. The CDR3 coding sequence is TGTGCCACCAAGGCCGGGTGGCACACTGAAGCTTTCTTT.

This clonotype was detected many times. The chain is built from TRBV2 and TRBJ2-2, with 7 bases that match TRBD1. V shed 11 bases and J 1 base; nucleotides not matched to a gene: 4. The germline gives CDR1 SNHLY, CDR2 FYNNEI. This CDR3 has 13 amino acids. The CDR3 sequence is CAGDRENTGELFF. The CDR3 coding sequence is TGTGCCGGCGACAGGGAGAACACCGGGGAGCTGTTTTTT.

The chain carries TRBV6-2 or TRBV6-3 and TRBJ2-7, with D possibly TRBD1 on 5 matching bases. The CDR3 runs 16 residues. The germline V gene encodes CDR1 MNHEY and CDR2 SVGEGT. V was trimmed by 2 bases and J by 0 bases, leaving 14 bases between them. CDR3 sequence (DNA): TGTGCCAGCAGTTACGCCTTCAGGGAACCCTCCTACGAGCAGTACTTC. Its protein is CASSYAFREPSYEQYF.

Many counts were recorded for this clonotype. The gene calls are TRBV5-5 and TRBJ2-3, with TRBD2 identical over 7 bases. This CDR3 comprises 17 residues. V dropped 0 bases and J dropped 2; count of bases not matched to a gene: 9. Germline CDR1 is SGHKS and CDR2 is YYEKEE (reference sequence). Written as DNA, the CDR3 is TGTGCCAGCAGCTTGGATTTGCGGGGGAGACCCACAGATACGCAGTATTTT. Translated, it gives CASSLDLRGRPTDTQYF.

This clonotype was seen at least ten times. The chain combines TRBV7-8 with TRBJ2-6; no clear D gene. The ends were cut back, 5 bases at V and 0 bases at J, with 14 bases in the middle. CDR3 length: 17 amino acids. Germline CDR1 is SGHVS and CDR2 is FQNEAQ. The CDR3 protein is CASSPWTFSSGANVLTF. As DNA, the CDR3 is TGTGCCAGCAGCCCTTGGACGTTCAGCTCTGGGGCCAACGTCCTGACTTTC.

The table lists this clonotype with many counts. The V call is TRBV28, the J call TRBJ2-5, with TRBD2 matching 12 bases. CDR3 length: 16 residues. The germline V gene encodes CDR1 MDHEN and CDR2 SYDVKM. The ends lost 5 bases at V and 1 base at J; junction bases unmatched: 5. CDR3 nucleotide sequence: TGTGCCAGCAGTCCTAGACTAGCGGGGGCCCAAGAGACCCAGTACTTC. Amino acids: CASSPRLAGAQETQYF.

This clonotype has just a few counts. The chain has TRBV6-6 and TRBJ2-1; the D is unclear. CDR1 and CDR2 (germline): MNHNY, SVGAGI (reference sequence). The length of the CDR3 is 16 residues. Trimming left V 0 bases short and J 2 bases short, with 11 bases between. The CDR3 DNA reads as TGTGCCAGCAGTTACTCGACGCTGGCCCCCTACAATGAGCAGTTCTTC. Its translation: CASSYSTLAPYNEQFF.

The genes are TRBV6-2 or TRBV6-3 and TRBJ2-2; D remains unclear. The germline CDR1 and CDR2 sequences are MNHEY and SVGEGT. Trimming cost V 4 bases and J 10 bases, with 10 bases left between them. The CDR3 has 12 residues. DNA for the CDR3: TGTGCCAGCAGTTCCCCCCCTTTGGAGCTGTTTTTT. This codes for CASSSPPLELFF.

This clonotype was detected only a few times. V usage is TRBV20-1 and J usage is TRBJ2-1, with TRBD2 as a possible D gene (5 bases). CDR1 is DFQATT, CDR2 SNEGSKA, per germline (reference sequence). CDR3 length equals 12 residues. Trimming removed 6 bases at V and 4 bases at J, with 10 bases between. The CDR3 protein is CSATPGYNEQFF. The CDR3 nucleotides read TGCAGTGCCACGCCGGGATACAATGAGCAGTTCTTC.

The V gene is TRBV7-9, the J gene TRBJ1-2; possibly TRBD1 for D (5 bases). Trimming left V 5 bases short and J 4 bases short, with 14 bases between. CDR1 and CDR2 (germline): SEHNR, FQNEAQ (reference sequence). CDR3 length equals 14 residues. For the CDR3, the DNA is TGTGCCAGCAGCCCCCCCGGGGCCGCCTATGGCTACACCTTC. Protein product: CASSPPGAAYGYTF.

This clonotype has a handful of counts. The V and J genes are TRBV9 and TRBJ2-1; 7 bases are shared with TRBD1. V gave up 0 bases and J gave up 2 bases; unmatched junction bases: 2. The CDR3 covers 15 residues. The germline V gene has CDR1 SGDLS and CDR2 YYNGEE. The CDR3: CASSVEQGPYNEQFF. CDR3 sequence (DNA): TGTGCCAGCAGCGTAGAACAGGGGCCCTACAATGAGCAGTTCTTC.

There are a few counts of this clonotype. CDR3 bases: TGTGCCAGCAGTTTCTACAGGGAAGGCACAGATACGCAGTATTTT. It codes for CASSFYREGTDTQYF. The V call is TRBV28, the J call TRBJ2-3; possible D gene TRBD1, 6 bases. Per the germline V gene, CDR1 is MDHEN and CDR2 is SYDVKM. The CDR3 has 15 amino acids. V lost 3 bases and J lost 1, with 11 bases in between. Filled out from reference TRBV28 and TRBJ2-3, the complete variable domain reads DVKVTQSSRYLVKRTGEKVFLECVQDMDHENMFWYRQDPGLGLRLIYFSYDVKMKEKGDIPEGYSVSREKKERFSLILESASTNQTSMYLCASSFYREGTDTQYFGPGTRLTVL.

This chain links TRBV15 with TRBJ2-3, with 14 bases aligning to TRBD2. Germline V CDR1 and CDR2: LNHNV, YYDKDF (reference sequence). V was pared by 0 bases and J by 0 bases, with 5 bases of the junction left unmatched. The CDR3 runs to 19 residues. The CDR3 sequence is CATSRDRLAGGPSTDTQYF. DNA of the CDR3: TGTGCCACCAGCAGAGATCGACTAGCGGGGGGGCCTAGCACAGATACGCAGTATTTT.

This clonotype was found a few times. The chain is built from TRBV5-1 and TRBJ2-1, with a possible D match to TRBD1 (6 bases). The CDR3 loop spans 17 amino acids. The V and J ends lost 0 bases and 0 bases respectively, with 13 bases between them. The germline gives CDR1 SGHRS, CDR2 YFSETQ. DNA for the CDR3: TGCGCCAGCAGCTTGGCAGTGACAGGAGGCTCCTACAATGAGCAGTTCTTC. Protein sequence: CASSLAVTGGSYNEQFF.